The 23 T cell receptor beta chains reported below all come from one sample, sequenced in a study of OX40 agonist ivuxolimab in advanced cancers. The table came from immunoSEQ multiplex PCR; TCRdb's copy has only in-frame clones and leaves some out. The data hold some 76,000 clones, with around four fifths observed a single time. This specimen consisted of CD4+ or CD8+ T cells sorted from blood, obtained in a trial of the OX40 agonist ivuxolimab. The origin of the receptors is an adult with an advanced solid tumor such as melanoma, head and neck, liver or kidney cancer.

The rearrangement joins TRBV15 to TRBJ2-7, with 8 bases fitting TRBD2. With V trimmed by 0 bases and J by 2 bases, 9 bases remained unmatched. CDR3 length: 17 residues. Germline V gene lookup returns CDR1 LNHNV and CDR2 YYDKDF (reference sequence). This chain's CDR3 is CATSRDNKAGGTYEQYF. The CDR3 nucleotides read TGTGCCACCAGCAGAGATAATAAGGCGGGAGGCACCTACGAGCAGTACTTC.

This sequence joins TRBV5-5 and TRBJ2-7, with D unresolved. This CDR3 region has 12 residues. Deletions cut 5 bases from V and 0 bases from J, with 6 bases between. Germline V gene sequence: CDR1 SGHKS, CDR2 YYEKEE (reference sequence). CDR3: CASSFHSYEQYF. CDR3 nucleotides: TGTGCCAGCAGTTTTCACTCCTACGAGCAGTACTTC.

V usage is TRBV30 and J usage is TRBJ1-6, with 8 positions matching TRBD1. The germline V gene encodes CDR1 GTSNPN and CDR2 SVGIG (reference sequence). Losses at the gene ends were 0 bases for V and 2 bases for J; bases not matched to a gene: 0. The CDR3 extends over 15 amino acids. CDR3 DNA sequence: TGTGCCTGGAGTGTACAGGGGGCCTATAATTCACCCCTCCACTTT. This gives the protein CAWSVQGAYNSPLHF.

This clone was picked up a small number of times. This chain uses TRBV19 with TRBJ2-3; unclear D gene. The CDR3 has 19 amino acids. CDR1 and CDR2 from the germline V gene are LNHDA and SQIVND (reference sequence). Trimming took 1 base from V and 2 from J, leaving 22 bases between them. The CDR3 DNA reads TGTGCCAGTAGTATAGTTGGCAGAGGATCCCGCCTCTACACAGATACGCAGTATTTT. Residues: CASSIVGRGSRLYTDTQYF.

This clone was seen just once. The CDR3 region is CAWSRGLAGNYEQYF. The DNA for the CDR3 is TGTGCCTGGAGTCGGGGACTAGCGGGGAACTACGAGCAGTACTTC. V and J are TRBV30 and TRBJ2-7; the match to TRBD2 covers 13 bases. Trimming removed 2 bases from V and 3 bases from J; junction bases left unmatched: 4. The CDR3 length is 15 residues. Germline values: CDR1 GTSNPN, CDR2 SVGIG (reference sequence).

CDR3: CASSLAVSGLYEQYF. CDR3 nucleotides: TGTGCCAGCAGTTTAGCGGTTAGCGGACTTTACGAGCAGTACTTC. The rearrangement links TRBV28 to TRBJ2-7, with D perhaps matching TRBD2 (6 bases). V was shortened by 2 bases and J by 4 bases, with 15 bases between the two germline ends. Germline loops: CDR1 MDHEN, CDR2 SYDVKM. The CDR3 runs 15 residues.

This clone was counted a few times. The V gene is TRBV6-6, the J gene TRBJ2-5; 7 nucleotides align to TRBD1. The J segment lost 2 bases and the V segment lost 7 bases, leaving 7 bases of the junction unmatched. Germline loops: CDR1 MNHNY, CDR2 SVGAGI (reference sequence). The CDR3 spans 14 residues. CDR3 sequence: CASNHGTEQETQYF. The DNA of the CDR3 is TGTGCCAGCAACCACGGGACAGAGCAAGAGACCCAGTACTTC.

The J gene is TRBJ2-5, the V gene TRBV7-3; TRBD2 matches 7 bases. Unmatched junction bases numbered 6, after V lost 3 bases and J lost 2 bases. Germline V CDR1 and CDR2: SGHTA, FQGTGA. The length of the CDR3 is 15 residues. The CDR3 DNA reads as TGTGCCAGCAGCTTGGGTAGCGGGCCTCAAGAGACCCAGTACTTC. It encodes CASSLGSGPQETQYF.

The CDR3 sequence: CASRGDRESTEAFF. In DNA form, the CDR3 reads TGCGCCAGCAGGGGGGACAGGGAATCGACTGAAGCTTTCTTT. The chain carries TRBV10-1 and TRBJ1-1; 9 bases line up with TRBD1. V shed 6 bases and J 5 bases; nucleotides not matched to a gene: 7. The germline gives CDR1 WNHNN, CDR2 SYGVQD (reference sequence). This CDR3 has 14 amino acids.

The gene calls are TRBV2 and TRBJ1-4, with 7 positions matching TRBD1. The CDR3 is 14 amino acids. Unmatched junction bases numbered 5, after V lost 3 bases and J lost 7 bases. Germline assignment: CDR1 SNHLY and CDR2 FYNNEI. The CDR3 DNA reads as TGTGCCAGCAGTGAGAACAGGGGTGGTGAAAAACTGTTTTTT. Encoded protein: CASSENRGGEKLFF.

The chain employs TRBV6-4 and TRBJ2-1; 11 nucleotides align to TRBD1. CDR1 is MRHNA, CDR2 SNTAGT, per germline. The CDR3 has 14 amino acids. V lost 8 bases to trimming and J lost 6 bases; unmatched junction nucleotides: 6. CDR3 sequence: CASATGTGGNEQFF. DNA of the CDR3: TGTGCCAGCGCAACCGGGACAGGGGGCAATGAGCAGTTCTTC.

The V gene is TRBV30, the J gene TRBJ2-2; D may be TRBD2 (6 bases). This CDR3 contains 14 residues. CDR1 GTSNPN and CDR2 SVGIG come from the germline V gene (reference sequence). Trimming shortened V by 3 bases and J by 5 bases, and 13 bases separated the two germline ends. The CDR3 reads CAWRRRGLTGELFF. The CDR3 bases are TGTGCCTGGAGAAGGCGGGGATTGACCGGGGAGCTGTTTTTT.

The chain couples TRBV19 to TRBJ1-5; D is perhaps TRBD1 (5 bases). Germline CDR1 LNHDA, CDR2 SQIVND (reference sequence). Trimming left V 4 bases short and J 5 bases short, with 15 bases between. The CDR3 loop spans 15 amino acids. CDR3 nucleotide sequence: TGTGCCAGTAGTACCCAGGGCCAGGGACATCAGCCCCAGCATTTT. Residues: CASSTQGQGHQPQHF.

This CDR3 is CASSQVTGGEAFF. The DNA for the CDR3 is TGCGCCAGCAGCCAAGTTACAGGGGGTGAAGCTTTCTTT. The genes are TRBV4-1 and TRBJ1-1; 8 bases match TRBD1. From germline, CDR1 is MGHRA and CDR2 YSYEKL. Trimming took 1 base from V and 7 from J; bases not matched to a gene: 2. The length of the CDR3 is 13 residues.

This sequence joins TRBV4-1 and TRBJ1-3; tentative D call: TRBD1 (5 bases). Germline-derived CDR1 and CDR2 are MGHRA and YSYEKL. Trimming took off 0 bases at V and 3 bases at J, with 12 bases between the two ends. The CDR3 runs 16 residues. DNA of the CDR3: TGCGCCAGCAGCCAAGAAAGGGGATCAGGTGGAAACACCATATATTTT. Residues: CASSQERGSGGNTIYF.

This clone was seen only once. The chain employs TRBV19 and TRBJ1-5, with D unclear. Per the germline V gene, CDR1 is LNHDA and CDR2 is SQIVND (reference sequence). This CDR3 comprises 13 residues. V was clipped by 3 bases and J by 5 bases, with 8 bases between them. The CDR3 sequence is CASSIRSHQPQHF. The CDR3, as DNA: TGTGCCAGTAGTATCAGGAGTCATCAGCCCCAGCATTTT.

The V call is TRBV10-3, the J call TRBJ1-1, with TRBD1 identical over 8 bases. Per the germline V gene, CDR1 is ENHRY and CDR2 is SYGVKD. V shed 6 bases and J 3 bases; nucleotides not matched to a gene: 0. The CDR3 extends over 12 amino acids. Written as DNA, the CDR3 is TGTGCCATCAGGACAGGGGACACTGAAGCTTTCTTT. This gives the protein CAIRTGDTEAFF.

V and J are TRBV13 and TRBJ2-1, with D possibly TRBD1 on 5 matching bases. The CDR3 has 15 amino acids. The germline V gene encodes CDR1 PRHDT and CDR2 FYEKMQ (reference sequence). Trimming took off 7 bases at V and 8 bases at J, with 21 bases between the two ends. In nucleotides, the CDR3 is TGTGCCAGCAACCCAAGACGTGGGGTAGGGGATGAGCAGTTCTTC. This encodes CASNPRRGVGDEQFF. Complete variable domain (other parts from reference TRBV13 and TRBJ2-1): AAGVIQSPRHLIKEKRETATLKCYPIPRHDTVYWYQQGPGQDPQFLISFYEKMQSDKGSIPDRFSAQQFSDYHSELNMSSLELGDSALYFCASNPRRGVGDEQFFGPGTRLTVL.

In DNA, the CDR3 is TGTGCCAGTAGGGTCGTCGACGGATCCTACGAGCAGTACTTC. Amino acid sequence: CASRVVDGSYEQYF. V is TRBV19 and J is TRBJ2-7; no clear D. Germline CDR1 reads LNHDA; CDR2 reads SQIVND (reference sequence). The CDR3 is 14 residues long. Trimming left V 6 bases short and J 1 base short, with 13 bases between.

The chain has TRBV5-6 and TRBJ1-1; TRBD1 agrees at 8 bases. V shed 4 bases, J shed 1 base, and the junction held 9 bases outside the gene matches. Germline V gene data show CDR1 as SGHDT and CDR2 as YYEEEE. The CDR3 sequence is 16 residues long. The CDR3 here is CASSPGTGTGNTEAFF. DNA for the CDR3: TGTGCCAGCAGCCCCGGGACAGGCACTGGGAACACTGAAGCTTTCTTT.

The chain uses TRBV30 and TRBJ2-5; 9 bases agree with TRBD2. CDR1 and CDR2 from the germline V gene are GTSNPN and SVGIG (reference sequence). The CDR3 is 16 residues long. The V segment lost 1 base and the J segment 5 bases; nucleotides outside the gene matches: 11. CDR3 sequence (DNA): TGTGCCTGGAGTGAGTGGGCGGGGGGGCTTTATGAGACCCAGTACTTC. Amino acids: CAWSEWAGGLYETQYF. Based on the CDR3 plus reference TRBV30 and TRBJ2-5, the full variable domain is SQTIHQWPATLVQPVGSPLSLECTVEGTSNPNLYWYRQAAGRGLQLLFYSVGIGQISSEVPQNLSASRPQDRQFILSSKKLLLSDSGFYLCAWSEWAGGLYETQYFGPGTRLLVL.

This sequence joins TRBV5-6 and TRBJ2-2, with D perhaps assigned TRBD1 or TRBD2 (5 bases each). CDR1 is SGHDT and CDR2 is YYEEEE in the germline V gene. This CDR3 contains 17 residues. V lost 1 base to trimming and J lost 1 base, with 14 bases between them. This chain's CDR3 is CASSLFFVGENTGELFF. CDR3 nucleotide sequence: TGTGCCAGCAGCTTGTTTTTCGTGGGGGAGAACACCGGGGAGCTGTTTTTT.

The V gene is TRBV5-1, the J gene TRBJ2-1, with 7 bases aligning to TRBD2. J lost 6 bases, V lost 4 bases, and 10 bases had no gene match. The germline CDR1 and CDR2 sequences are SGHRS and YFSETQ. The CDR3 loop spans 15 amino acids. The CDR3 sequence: CASSPQAPGGNEQFF. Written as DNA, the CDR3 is TGCGCCAGCAGCCCACAAGCACCGGGGGGCAATGAGCAGTTCTTC.